A single sample gave rise to the 8 T cell receptor beta chains below, sequenced in a study of blood T cell repertoires in COVID-19. The table came from immunoSEQ multiplex PCR; TCRdb's copy has only in-frame clones and leaves some out. The sample has roughly 140,000 clones; around 90% are singletons. Sequenced: peripheral blood. All receptors come from a man aged 65-85 years with acute or convalescent COVID-19.

The genes are TRBV3-1 (or the pseudogene TRBV3-2) and TRBJ1-4; 9 nucleotides match TRBD1. The CDR3 loop spans 15 amino acids. Germline lookup yields CDR1 LGHDT and CDR2 YNNKEL (reference sequence). Trimming at V came to 4 bases and at J to 8 bases, leaving 8 bases not matched to a gene. The CDR3 region is CASSRRGQGEEKLFF. The CDR3 nucleotides are TGTGCCAGCAGCCGGAGGGGACAGGGAGAGGAAAAACTGTTTTTT.

This chain uses TRBV4-2 with TRBJ1-3, with TRBD1 matching 8 bases. V dropped 0 bases and J dropped 5; count of bases not matched to a gene: 12. This CDR3 comprises 18 residues. Germline-derived CDR1 and CDR2 are LGHNA and YNFKEQ. The CDR3, as DNA: TGTGCCAGCAGCCAAGAGATTCGGGCGCAGGGGGCGAGAAACACCATATATTTT. Translation: CASSQEIRAQGARNTIYF.

The sample holds a few counts of this clone. The rearrangement joins TRBV5-1 to TRBJ1-1, with D possibly TRBD1 on 5 matching bases. The CDR3 consists of 14 residues. V was clipped by 3 bases and J by 5 bases, with 14 bases between them. Germline CDR1 SGHRS, CDR2 YFSETQ. CDR3 DNA: TGCGCCAGCAGCTGGAGGGACCCCGGAACTGAAGCTTTCTTT. It yields the protein CASSWRDPGTEAFF.

This chain joins TRBV7-2 and TRBJ1-2, with D unresolved. Trimming pared 3 bases from V and 0 bases from J, leaving 11 bases between. This CDR3 comprises 15 residues. Looked up from germline, CDR1 is SGHTA and CDR2 is FQGNSA. The CDR3 DNA follows: TGTGCCAGCAGCTTGACAAGTTTAGCTAACTATGGCTACACCTTC. Residues: CASSLTSLANYGYTF.

The chain recombines TRBV9 with TRBJ2-1, with D maybe TRBD1 (5 bases). Germline loops: CDR1 SGDLS, CDR2 YYNGEE. With 2 bases removed from V and 4 bases from J, the gap between germline ends came to 10 bases. CDR3 length: 14 residues. The CDR3 coding sequence is TGTGCCAGCAGCGTGAGAAGGGGTTACAATGAGCAGTTCTTC. Its translation is CASSVRRGYNEQFF.

This clone has just one count. This chain links TRBV3-1 (or the pseudogene TRBV3-2) with TRBJ2-2; 13 positions match TRBD2. This CDR3 is 17 amino acids long. Germline-derived CDR1 and CDR2 are LGHDT and YNNKEL (reference sequence). The junction had 5 bases not matched to a gene; V was cut back by 2 bases and J by 5 bases. CDR3 DNA sequence: TGTGCCAGCAGCCAACCGGGACTAGCGGGAAAGACCGGGGAGCTGTTTTTT. Its translation is CASSQPGLAGKTGELFF.

The rearrangement joins TRBV3-1 (or the pseudogene TRBV3-2) to TRBJ2-5, with unresolved D. The CDR3 has 12 amino acids. The germline CDR1 and CDR2 sequences are LGHDT and YNNKEL (reference sequence). The germline V and J ends were trimmed by 6 bases and 3 bases, with 8 bases remaining between them. CDR3 protein: CASSRLKETQYF. The CDR3 nucleotides read TGTGCCAGCAGTCGACTGAAAGAGACCCAGTACTTC.

The V gene is TRBV29-1, the J gene TRBJ1-1; a weak D match, TRBD1 (6 bases). CDR3 length: 13 residues. Germline assignment: CDR1 SQVTM and CDR2 ANQGSEA. The ends were cut back, 3 bases at V and 0 bases at J, with 8 bases in the middle. Here the CDR3 reads CSVENRVNTEAFF. The CDR3 DNA sequence: TGCAGCGTTGAGAACAGGGTGAACACTGAAGCTTTCTTT.